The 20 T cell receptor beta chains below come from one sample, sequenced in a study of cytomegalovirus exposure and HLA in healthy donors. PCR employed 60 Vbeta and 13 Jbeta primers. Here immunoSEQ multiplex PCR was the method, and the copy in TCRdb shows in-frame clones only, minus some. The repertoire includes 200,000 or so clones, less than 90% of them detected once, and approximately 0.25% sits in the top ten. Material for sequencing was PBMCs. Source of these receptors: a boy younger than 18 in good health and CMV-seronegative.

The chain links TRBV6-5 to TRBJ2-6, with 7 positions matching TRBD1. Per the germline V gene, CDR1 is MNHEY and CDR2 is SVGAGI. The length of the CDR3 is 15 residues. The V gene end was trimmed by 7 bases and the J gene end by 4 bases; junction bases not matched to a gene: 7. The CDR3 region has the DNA TGTGCCAGCACCAACACAGGGGTCGGGGCCAACGTCCTGACTTTC. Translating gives CASTNTGVGANVLTF.

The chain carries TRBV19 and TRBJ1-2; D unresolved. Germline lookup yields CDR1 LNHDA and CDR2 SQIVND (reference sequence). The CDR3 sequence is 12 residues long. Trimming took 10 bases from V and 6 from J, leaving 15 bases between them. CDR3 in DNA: TGTGCCACCCTAGGAGTTGATGATGGCTACACCTTC. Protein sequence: CATLGVDDGYTF. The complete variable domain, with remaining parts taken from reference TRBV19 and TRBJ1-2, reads DGGITQSPKYLFRKEGQNVTLSCEQNLNHDAMYWYRQDPGQGLRLIYYSQIVNDFQKGDIAEGYSVSREKKESFPLTVTSAQKNPTAFYLCATLGVDDGYTFGSGTRLTVV.

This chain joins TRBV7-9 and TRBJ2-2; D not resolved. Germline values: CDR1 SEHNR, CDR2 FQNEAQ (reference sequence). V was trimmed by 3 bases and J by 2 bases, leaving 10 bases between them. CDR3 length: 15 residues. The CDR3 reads CASSFGAPNTGELFF. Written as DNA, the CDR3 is TGTGCCAGCAGCTTTGGTGCGCCTAACACCGGGGAGCTGTTTTTT.

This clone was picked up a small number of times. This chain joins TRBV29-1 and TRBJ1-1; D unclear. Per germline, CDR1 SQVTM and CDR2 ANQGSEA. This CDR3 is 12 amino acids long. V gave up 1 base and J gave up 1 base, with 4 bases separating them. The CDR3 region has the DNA TGCAGCGTTGAAGGGCAGAACACTGAAGCTTTCTTT. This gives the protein CSVEGQNTEAFF.

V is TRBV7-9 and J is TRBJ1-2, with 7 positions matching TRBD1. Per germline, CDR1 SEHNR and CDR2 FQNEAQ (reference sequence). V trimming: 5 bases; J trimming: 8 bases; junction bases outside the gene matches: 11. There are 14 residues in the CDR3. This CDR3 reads CASSGAGGSRGYTF. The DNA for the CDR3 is TGTGCCAGCAGCGGAGCAGGGGGGTCTCGAGGCTACACCTTC.

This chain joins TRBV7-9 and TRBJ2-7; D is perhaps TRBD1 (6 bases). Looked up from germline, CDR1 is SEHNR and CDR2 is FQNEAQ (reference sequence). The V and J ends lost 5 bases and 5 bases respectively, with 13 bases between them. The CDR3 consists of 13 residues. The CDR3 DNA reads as TGTGCCAGCAGCCTATGGGACAATCACGAGCAGTACTTC. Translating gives CASSLWDNHEQYF.

The CDR3: CASSSPGLGDNSPLHF. The CDR3 DNA follows: TGTGCCAGCAGTAGTCCGGGACTGGGAGATAATTCACCCCTCCACTTT. This chain links TRBV2 with TRBJ1-6; perhaps TRBD1 as D (5 bases). Per the germline V gene, CDR1 is SNHLY and CDR2 is FYNNEI. The CDR3 contains 16 residues. Trimming took off 5 bases at V and 5 bases at J, with 16 bases between the two ends.

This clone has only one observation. CDR3: CASSLATGLAGTYEQYF. The CDR3, as DNA: TGTGCCAGCAGCTTGGCCACCGGACTAGCGGGAACCTACGAGCAGTACTTC. The chain has TRBV5-4 and TRBJ2-7; 12 positions match TRBD2. V lost 0 bases to trimming and J lost 2 bases; unmatched junction nucleotides: 6. The germline V gene has CDR1 SGHNT and CDR2 YYREEE (reference sequence). The CDR3 length is 17 residues.

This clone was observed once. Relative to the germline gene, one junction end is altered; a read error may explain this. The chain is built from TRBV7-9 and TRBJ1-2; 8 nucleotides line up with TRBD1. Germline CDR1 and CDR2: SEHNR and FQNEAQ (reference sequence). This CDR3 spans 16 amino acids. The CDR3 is CANSLESQGGNYGYTF. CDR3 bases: TGTGCCAACAGCTTAGAATCACAGGGGGGAAACTATGGCTACACCTTC.

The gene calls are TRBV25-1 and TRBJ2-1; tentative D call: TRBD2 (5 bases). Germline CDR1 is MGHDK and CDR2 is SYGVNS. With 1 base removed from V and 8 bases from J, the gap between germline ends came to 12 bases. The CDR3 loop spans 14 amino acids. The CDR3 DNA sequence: TGTGCCAGCAGTGAATGGTCTAGCCCCGATGAGCAGTTCTTC. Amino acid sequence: CASSEWSSPDEQFF.

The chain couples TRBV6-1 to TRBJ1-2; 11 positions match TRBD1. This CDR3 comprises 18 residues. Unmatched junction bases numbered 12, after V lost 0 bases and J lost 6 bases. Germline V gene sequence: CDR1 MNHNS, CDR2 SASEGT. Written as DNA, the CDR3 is TGTGCCAGCAGTGAAGCGAGTGCGATGGGGACAGGGGGACATGGCTACACCTTC. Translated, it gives CASSEASAMGTGGHGYTF.

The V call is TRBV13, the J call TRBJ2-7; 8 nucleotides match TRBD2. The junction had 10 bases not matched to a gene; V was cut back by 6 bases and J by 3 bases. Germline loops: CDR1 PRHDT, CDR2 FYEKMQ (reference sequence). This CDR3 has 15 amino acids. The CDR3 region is CASSTRDGGDYEQYF. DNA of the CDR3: TGTGCCAGCAGTACCAGGGACGGGGGGGACTACGAGCAGTACTTC.

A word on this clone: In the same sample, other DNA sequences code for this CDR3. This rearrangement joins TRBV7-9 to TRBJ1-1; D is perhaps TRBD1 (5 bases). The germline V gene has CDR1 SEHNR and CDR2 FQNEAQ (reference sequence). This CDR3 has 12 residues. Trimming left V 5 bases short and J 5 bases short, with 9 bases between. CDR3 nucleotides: TGTGCCAGCAGCCCGGGGGGGACTGAAGCTTTCTTT. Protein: CASSPGGTEAFF.

CDR3 loop: CASSPGTSGTGDTQYF. The CDR3 nucleotides are TGTGCCAGCAGTCCCGGGACTAGCGGGACCGGGGATACGCAGTATTTT. The chain has TRBV6-6 and TRBJ2-3, with TRBD2 identical over 13 bases. Germline lookup yields CDR1 MNHNY and CDR2 SVGAGI (reference sequence). The length of the CDR3 is 16 residues. Germline trimming cut 5 bases from V and 6 bases from J; bases unmatched to any gene: 8.

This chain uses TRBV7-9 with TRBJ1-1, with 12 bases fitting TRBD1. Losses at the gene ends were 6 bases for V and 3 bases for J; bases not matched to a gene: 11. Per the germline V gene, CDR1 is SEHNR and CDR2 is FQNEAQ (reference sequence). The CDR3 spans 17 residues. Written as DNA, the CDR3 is TGTGCCAGCAGGCTTTCGAGGGGGACAGGGGGCGACACTGAAGCTTTCTTT. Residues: CASRLSRGTGGDTEAFF.

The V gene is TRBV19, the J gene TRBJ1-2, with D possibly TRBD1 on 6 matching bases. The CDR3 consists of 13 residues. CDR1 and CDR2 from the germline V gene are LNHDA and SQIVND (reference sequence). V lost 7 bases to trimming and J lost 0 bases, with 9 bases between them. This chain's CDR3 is CASKDSPNYGYTF. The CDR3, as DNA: TGTGCCAGTAAGGACAGTCCTAACTATGGCTACACCTTC.

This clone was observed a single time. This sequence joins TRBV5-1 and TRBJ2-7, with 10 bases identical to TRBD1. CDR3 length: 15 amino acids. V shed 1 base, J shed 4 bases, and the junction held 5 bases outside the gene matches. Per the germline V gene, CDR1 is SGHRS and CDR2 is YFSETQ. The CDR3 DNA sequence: TGCGCCAGCAGCTTGAGCGGGGGACAGGGGTACGAGCAGTACTTC. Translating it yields CASSLSGGQGYEQYF. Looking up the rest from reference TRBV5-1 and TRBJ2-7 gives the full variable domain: KAGVTQTPRYLIKTRGQQVTLSCSPISGHRSVSWYQQTPGQGLQFLFEYFSETQRNKGNFPGRFSGRQFSNSRSEMNVSTLELGDSALYLCASSLSGGQGYEQYFGPGTRLTVT.

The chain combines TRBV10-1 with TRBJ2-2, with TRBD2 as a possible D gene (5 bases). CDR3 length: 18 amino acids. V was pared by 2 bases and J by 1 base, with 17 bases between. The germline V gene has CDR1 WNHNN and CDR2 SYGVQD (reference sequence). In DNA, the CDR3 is TGCGCCAGCAGTGAGACGGTCGACGCGGCGGGGAACACCGGGGAGCTGTTTTTT. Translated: CASSETVDAAGNTGELFF.

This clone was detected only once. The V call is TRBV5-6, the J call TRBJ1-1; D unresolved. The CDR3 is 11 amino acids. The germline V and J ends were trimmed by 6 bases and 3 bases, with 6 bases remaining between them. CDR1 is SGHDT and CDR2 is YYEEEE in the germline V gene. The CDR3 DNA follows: TGTGCCAGCATCCGCGACACTGAAGCTTTCTTT. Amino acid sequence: CASIRDTEAFF.

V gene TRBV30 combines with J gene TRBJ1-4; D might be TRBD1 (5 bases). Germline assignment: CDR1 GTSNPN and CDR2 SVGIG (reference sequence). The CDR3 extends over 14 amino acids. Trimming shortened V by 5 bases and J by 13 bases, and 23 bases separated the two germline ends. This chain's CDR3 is CAWGRDFWPGRLFF. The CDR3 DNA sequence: TGTGCCTGGGGCAGGGATTTTTGGCCTGGCCGACTGTTTTTT.